Sequencing of this T cell receptor beta chain was carried out in a study of T cell responses to AZD1222 COVID-19 vaccine. The method was immunoSEQ multiplex PCR; TCRdb's version includes in-frame clones alone and lacks a portion of them. The sample yields about 150,000 clones, around 88% seen once. Germline V CDR1 and CDR2: MNHEY, SMNVEV (reference sequence). Trimming cost V 8 bases and J 3 bases, with 13 bases left between them. The CDR3 spans 14 residues. The chain employs TRBV27 and TRBJ2-2; unclear D gene. Sequences were derived from peripheral blood, sampled on day 0 of AZD1222 vaccination. This TCR was sampled from an adult in good health. CDR3 in amino acids: CASGRAPHTGELFF. Here the CDR3 DNA reads TGTGCCAGCGGCCGGGCCCCGCACACCGGGGAGCTGTTTTTT.